The 21 T cell receptor beta chains in this list originate from one sample, sequenced in a study of long-term antiretroviral therapy in people with HIV. Version v3.0 of the immunoSEQ assay was performed at survey level. The protocol was immunoSEQ multiplex PCR, while the TCRdb copy is restricted to in-frame clones and leaves out a portion. Of roughly 40,000 clones in the sample, approximately 94% were seen once. The sequences come from unsorted PBMCs, collected around 9.2 years after starting antiretroviral therapy. The receptors derive from a man aged 30 to 45 with HIV.

This sequence joins TRBV10-2 and TRBJ2-3, with 10 nucleotides matching TRBD2. Trimming took 7 bases from V and 6 from J; bases not matched to a gene: 7. The V gene's germline CDR1 is WSHSY and CDR2 SAAADI. This CDR3 contains 14 residues. The CDR3 loop is CASTLAGGYDTQYF. The CDR3 region has the DNA TGCGCCAGCACCTTAGCGGGGGGATATGATACGCAGTATTTT.

The chain links TRBV5-1 to TRBJ2-3; D gene uncertain. CDR1 and CDR2 from the germline V gene are SGHRS and YFSETQ. The CDR3 is made up of 11 amino acids. Trimming took 3 bases from V and 5 from J, leaving 4 bases between them. CDR3 sequence: CASSSQDTQYF. The CDR3 nucleotides are TGCGCCAGCAGCTCCCAAGATACGCAGTATTTT.

The rearrangement joins TRBV18 to TRBJ2-7, with D perhaps being TRBD1 or TRBD2 (5 bases each). There are 14 residues in the CDR3. Germline V gene lookup returns CDR1 KGHSH and CDR2 LQKENI. V was trimmed by 2 bases and J by 4 bases, leaving 12 bases between them. The chain's CDR3 is CASSPSGTEYEQYV. DNA for the CDR3: TGTGCCAGCTCACCATCAGGGACGGAGTACGAGCAGTACGTC.

The chain is built from TRBV11-2 and TRBJ1-4; no reliable D call. V was pared by 2 bases and J by 1 base, with 17 bases between. CDR1 is SGHAT and CDR2 is FQNNGV in the germline V gene. The CDR3 has 18 residues. The CDR3 loop reads CASSLRRSSQGTNEKLFF. CDR3 in DNA: TGTGCCAGCAGCTTAAGGCGGTCAAGCCAAGGAACTAATGAAAAACTGTTTTTT.

The rearrangement links TRBV7-6 to TRBJ2-3; 10 bases fit TRBD1. V lost 5 bases, J lost 4 bases, and 9 bases stayed unmatched. CDR1 is SGHVS and CDR2 is FNYEAQ in the germline V gene. The CDR3 length is 16 residues. CDR3 DNA sequence: TGTGCCAGCAGCACACGCCCGGGACAGGGGTCAGATACGCAGTATTTT. Its protein is CASSTRPGQGSDTQYF.

The V call is TRBV7-2, the J call TRBJ2-1; D not certain. V shed 5 bases and J shed 2 bases, with 19 bases lying between them. The CDR3 extends over 17 amino acids. CDR1 is SGHTA, CDR2 FQGNSA, per germline. This CDR3 is CASSRRAGQEPYNEQFF. In nucleotides, the CDR3 is TGTGCCAGCAGCCGCCGCGCAGGTCAGGAACCCTACAATGAGCAGTTCTTC.

The chain is built from TRBV28 and TRBJ2-5, with D unclear. Germline CDR1 is MDHEN and CDR2 is SYDVKM. The CDR3 covers 14 residues. V was cut by 3 bases and J by 7 bases, with 15 bases left in between. The CDR3 region is CASSFNQDLRTQYF. The CDR3 DNA reads TGTGCCAGCAGTTTTAACCAGGATTTGCGGACCCAGTACTTC.

The chain joins TRBV6-5 to TRBJ2-2; D unresolved. Trimming stripped 7 bases from V and 1 base from J, with 10 bases between. Per germline, CDR1 MNHEY and CDR2 SVGAGI. This CDR3 is 14 amino acids long. The CDR3 nucleotides read TGTGCCAGCACTAGGACGGTGAACACCGGGGAGCTGTTTTTT. Residues: CASTRTVNTGELFF.

The chain uses TRBV5-1 and TRBJ1-2, with a weak D call TRBD1 (6 bases). The CDR3 runs 15 residues. Germline CDR1 SGHRS, CDR2 YFSETQ. Trimming removed 3 bases from V and 6 bases from J, with 18 bases in between. For the CDR3, the DNA is TGCGCCAGCAGCTCGGAGGCTGGGGGGCTCGATGGCTACACCTTC. Amino acids: CASSSEAGGLDGYTF.

This clone was seen a single time. The chain couples TRBV9 to TRBJ2-7, with 9 positions matching TRBD1. The CDR3 is made up of 15 amino acids. Trimming cost V 2 bases and J 5 bases; bases outside gene matches: 8. The germline CDR1 and CDR2 sequences are SGDLS and YYNGEE. The CDR3 protein is CASSVGTGLQDEQYF. CDR3 DNA: TGTGCCAGCAGCGTCGGGACAGGGCTACAGGACGAGCAGTACTTC.

The chain has TRBV10-1 and TRBJ2-5, with 11 bases aligning to TRBD2. CDR3 length equals 16 residues. Germline V CDR1 and CDR2: WNHNN, SYGVQD (reference sequence). Germline trimming cut 3 bases from V and 1 base from J; bases unmatched to any gene: 4. The DNA of the CDR3 is TGCGCCAGCAGTGAAAAAACTAGCGGGGGCCAAGAGACCCAGTACTTC. Its translation is CASSEKTSGGQETQYF.

The gene calls are TRBV4-1 and TRBJ2-1; 12 bases are a match to TRBD1. This CDR3 is built from 16 residues. With V trimmed by 1 base and J by 7 bases, 5 bases remained unmatched. Germline V gives CDR1 MGHRA, CDR2 YSYEKL. CDR3 DNA sequence: TGCGCCAGCAGCCAAGCCGGGACAGGGGGCAAAAATGAGCAGTTCTTC. It translates to CASSQAGTGGKNEQFF.

The J gene is TRBJ2-5, the V gene TRBV5-1, with 10 bases identical to TRBD2. Germline loops: CDR1 SGHRS, CDR2 YFSETQ. Trimming at V came to 4 bases and at J to 4 bases, leaving 4 bases not matched to a gene. This CDR3 has 14 amino acids. The CDR3 DNA follows: TGCGCCAGCAGCGTTGGGACTAGCGTAGAGACCCAGTACTTC. Its protein is CASSVGTSVETQYF.

The gene calls are TRBV30 and TRBJ2-1; TRBD1 or TRBD2 may be the D gene (6 bases each). Germline-derived CDR1 and CDR2 are GTSNPN and SVGIG (reference sequence). This CDR3 region has 14 residues. The V gene lost 3 bases and the J gene lost 8 bases, with 17 bases spanning the gap. DNA of the CDR3: TGTGCCTGGAGGGGTCTGGGGGGCTTGGATGAGCAGTTCTTC. Amino acids: CAWRGLGGLDEQFF.

The chain carries TRBV7-3 and TRBJ1-1, with D perhaps TRBD1 (5 bases). CDR3 length: 13 amino acids. CDR1 is SGHTA, CDR2 FQGTGA, per germline. V dropped 6 bases and J dropped 5 bases, with 13 bases sitting between them. CDR3 loop: CASRPGQRTEAFF. In DNA, the CDR3 is TGTGCCAGCAGACCAGGGCAGAGGACTGAAGCTTTCTTT.

This chain connects TRBV7-6 to TRBJ1-5; 7 bases fit TRBD1. CDR3 size: 15 residues. Germline trimming cut 10 bases from V and 0 bases from J; bases unmatched to any gene: 9. Looked up from germline, CDR1 is SGHVS and CDR2 is FNYEAQ. The CDR3 region has the DNA TGTGCCAACGCCTGGGACAGTTATAGCAATCAGCCCCAGCATTTT. Translating it yields CANAWDSYSNQPQHF. Full variable domain (rest looked up from reference TRBV7-6 and TRBJ1-5): GAGVSQSPRYKVTKRGQDVALRCDPISGHVSLYWYRQALGQGPEFLTYFNYEAQQDKSGLPNDRFSAERPEGSISTLTIQRTEQRDSAMYRCANAWDSYSNQPQHFGDGTRLSIL.

Only one count was recorded for this clone. V gene TRBV7-9 combines with J gene TRBJ1-5; 8 positions match TRBD1. The CDR3 extends over 14 amino acids. The V gene end was trimmed by 7 bases and the J gene end by 4 bases; junction bases not matched to a gene: 6. Per germline, CDR1 SEHNR and CDR2 FQNEAQ (reference sequence). CDR3 in amino acids: CASTETGGNQPQHF. DNA of the CDR3: TGTGCCAGCACCGAAACAGGGGGGAATCAGCCCCAGCATTTT. Full variable domain (remainder filled in from reference TRBV7-9 and TRBJ1-5): DTGVSQNPRHKITKRGQNVTFRCDPISEHNRLYWYRQTLGQGPEFLTYFQNEAQLEKSRLLSDRFSAERPKGSFSTLEIQRTEQGDSAMYLCASTETGGNQPQHFGDGTRLSIL.

V usage is TRBV9 and J usage is TRBJ2-3; D is possibly TRBD2 (7 bases). The CDR3 extends over 14 amino acids. Trimming stripped 2 bases from V and 6 bases from J, with 13 bases between. Germline CDR1 is SGDLS and CDR2 is YYNGEE. The CDR3 spells CASSVEGGEDTQYF. Written as DNA, the CDR3 is TGTGCCAGCAGCGTTGAAGGGGGGGAGGATACGCAGTATTTT.

The sample holds one count of this clone. The gene calls are TRBV7-9 and TRBJ1-5; D possibly corresponds to TRBD1 (5 bases). The CDR3 has 17 amino acids. The V gene lost 6 bases and the J gene lost 0 bases, with 18 bases spanning the gap. Germline V gives CDR1 SEHNR, CDR2 FQNEAQ (reference sequence). The CDR3 region is CASSPGQGGYSNQPQHF. CDR3 nucleotides: TGTGCCAGCAGTCCGGGGCAGGGAGGATATAGCAATCAGCCCCAGCATTTT.

V is TRBV19 and J is TRBJ1-4; D remains unclear. V lost 5 bases and J 2 bases, leaving 12 bases between the germline ends. The CDR3 consists of 15 residues. Germline assignment: CDR1 LNHDA and CDR2 SQIVND (reference sequence). Written as DNA, the CDR3 is TGTGCCAGTAGTTTCCAAGGAGGGACTAATGAAAAACTGTTTTTT. Amino acids: CASSFQGGTNEKLFF.

The chain has TRBV25-1 and TRBJ1-6; the D gene is possibly TRBD1 (5 bases). Germline V lookup: CDR1 MGHDK, CDR2 SYGVNS. Trimming took off 2 bases at V and 9 bases at J, with 14 bases between the two ends. This CDR3 is 15 amino acids long. CDR3 sequence: CASSEPPGSSSPLHF. The CDR3 region has the DNA TGTGCCAGCAGTGAACCACCAGGGTCTTCTTCACCCCTCCACTTT.